This T cell receptor (beta chain) appears in the sequencing data of a study of blood T cell repertoires in COVID-19. Measured with immunoSEQ multiplex PCR; TCRdb has only the in-frame clones, and not every one. The sample shows more than 95,000 clones, roughly 90% of them seen only once. Germline V lookup: CDR1 LGHNT, CDR2 FRNRAP. V lost 1 base and J lost 9, with 12 bases in between. This CDR3 has 13 amino acids. The rearrangement links TRBV12-5 to TRBJ2-5, with D tentatively TRBD2 (6 bases). Sequencing input: peripheral blood. This receptor was identified in a man between 50 and 59 years old with acute or convalescent COVID-19. The CDR3 loop is CASGLAPPGAQYF. In nucleotides, the CDR3 is TGTGCTAGTGGTTTGGCACCCCCGGGGGCCCAGTACTTC.